This TCR beta chain was recovered during a study of T-cell reconstitution after alpha-beta-depleted transplantation in children. TCRbeta library construction was performed incorporating unique molecular identifiers. TCRdb independently ran MiXCR on the PCR reads; one entry per CDR3 protein. Here the sample spans about 540,000 distinct CDR3 sequences, roughly 18% being singletons. There are 14 residues in the CDR3. V was pared by 5 bases and J by 3 bases, with 13 bases between. The V gene's germline CDR1 is MNHEY and CDR2 SMNVEV (reference sequence). The table lists this clonotype with a few counts. The chain links TRBV27 to TRBJ1-2, with D possibly matching TRBD1 (6 bases). The clonotype comes from a human donor who donated a stem cell graft to a child with acute lymphoblastic leukemia. The starting material was PBMCs from the stem cell graft donor, obtained from the stem cell graft. The CDR3 loop reads CASSPLDSDYGYTF. The CDR3 region has the DNA TGTGCCAGCAGTCCTCTGGACAGTGACTATGGCTACACCTTC.